This T cell receptor beta chain was found in a study of cytomegalovirus exposure and HLA in healthy donors. Study as a whole: Genetic ancestry analysis placed approximately 78% of the 398 donors that were genotyped in the Caucasian-associated cluster.

The germline V and J ends were trimmed by 5 bases and 1 base, with 8 bases remaining between them. The CDR3 is 13 residues long. The germline CDR1 and CDR2 sequences are MNHNS and SASEGT. Regarding this clone: Its target is not known.

Vbeta (60) and Jbeta (13) primers were used in the PCR. TCRdb's copy holds only in-frame clones and misses some; the assay was immunoSEQ multiplex PCR. Among about 130,000 clones listed, about 81% were seen once. The study's findings and limits: An apparent linkage of common viral pathogens to several of the most significant clusters emerged in a later analysis. CMV serostatus was the sole immune exposure data available.

The genes are TRBV6-1 and TRBJ1-1; D not certain. The sequencing input was PBMCs. The sequence was obtained from a woman between 45 and 65 years old in good health and CMV-seropositive. CDR3 DNA sequence: TGTGCCAGCAGTCCCACAGAGAACACTGAAGCTTTCTTT. This translates into CASSPTENTEAFF.